This T cell receptor (beta chain) was recorded in a study of vaccination effects on CD4 cells after COVID-19. Study context: Approximately 2 million PBMC per well received about 9.6 IU/ml IL-2 and approximately 10 ug/ml peptides in culture.

This CDR3 comprises 17 residues. Once cultured for roughly nine days, the cells underwent separation to obtain CD4+ T cells. Participants were given two doses of BNT162b2 or mRNA-1273 vaccine. Testing of the vaccine recipients showed negative nucleocapsid antibodies and no prior SARS-CoV-2 infection. Both day 3 and day 7 saw half the medium replaced with IL-2 medium. The data were produced by immunoSEQ multiplex PCR, yet TCRdb's version contains in-frame clones alone and is incomplete. The table includes about 71,000 clones, roughly 80% detected once. Points on this clone: Its antigen is still unknown.

This specimen consisted of CD4+ T cells from PBMCs cultured without peptide, obtained after COVID-19 vaccination. This sequence joins TRBV21-1 and TRBJ2-4. TRBV21-1 is a recognized pseudogene. The TCR was taken from a human donor who received a COVID-19 vaccine. CDR3 loop: CASSKGPGTLAKNIQYF. The CDR3 DNA sequence: TGTGCCAGCAGCAAAGGACCCGGGACGTTAGCCAAAAACATTCAGTACTTC.